These 28 T cell receptor beta chains came from one sample sequenced in a study of cytomegalovirus exposure and HLA in healthy donors. The PCR made use of 60 Vbeta and 13 Jbeta primers. Some clones are missing from TCRdb's copy, which holds only in-frame ones; the method was immunoSEQ multiplex PCR. The sample lists some 140,000 clones, about two thirds occurring once. The source material was PBMCs. The receptors originated from a middle-aged woman in good health and CMV-seronegative.

The gene calls are TRBV4-1 and TRBJ1-1; D remains ambiguous. Per germline, CDR1 MGHRA and CDR2 YSYEKL. The CDR3 is made up of 12 amino acids. Trimming cost V 5 bases and J 8 bases, with 12 bases left between them. For the CDR3, the DNA is TGCGCCAGCAGCTCGGAACTAAAAGAAGCTTTCTTT. The encoded protein is CASSSELKEAFF.

The chain combines TRBV7-9 with TRBJ1-2; 10 bases line up with TRBD1. CDR1 and CDR2 from the germline V gene are SEHNR and FQNEAQ (reference sequence). Losses at the gene ends were 6 bases for V and 4 bases for J; bases not matched to a gene: 5. The CDR3 contains 14 residues. In DNA form, the CDR3 reads TGTGCCAGCAGTAACCGGGACAGGGGCTATGGCTACACCTTC. Amino acid sequence: CASSNRDRGYGYTF.

This clone came up a few times. This sequence joins TRBV28 and TRBJ2-5; 7 bases fit TRBD2. CDR3 length equals 18 residues. Unmatched junction bases numbered 16, after V lost 3 bases and J lost 3 bases. CDR1 MDHEN and CDR2 SYDVKM come from the germline V gene. In DNA, the CDR3 is TGTGCCAGCAGTTTCCGGGAGGACGGAACTGTAGAGGAAGAGACCCAGTACTTC. It translates to CASSFREDGTVEEETQYF. Together with reference TRBV28 and TRBJ2-5, the CDR3 gives the full variable domain: DVKVTQSSRYLVKRTGEKVFLECVQDMDHENMFWYRQDPGLGLRLIYFSYDVKMKEKGDIPEGYSVSREKKERFSLILESASTNQTSMYLCASSFREDGTVEEETQYFGPGTRLLVL.

This clone was found once. V gene TRBV4-1 combines with J gene TRBJ1-2, with D possibly matching TRBD1 (6 bases). Germline lookup yields CDR1 MGHRA and CDR2 YSYEKL. The CDR3 runs 15 residues. Trimming left V 3 bases short and J 4 bases short, with 15 bases between. CDR3 sequence: CASSHDPQGLYGYTF. CDR3 sequence (DNA): TGCGCCAGCAGCCACGATCCCCAGGGGCTCTATGGCTACACCTTC.

The V call is TRBV25-1, the J call TRBJ1-1; tentative D call: TRBD1 (5 bases). CDR1 and CDR2 (germline): MGHDK, SYGVNS. V was pared by 3 bases and J by 3 bases, with 8 bases between. The CDR3 length is 13 residues. The CDR3 coding sequence is TGTGCCAGCAGTGACAGGGACTACACTGAAGCTTTCTTT. Residues: CASSDRDYTEAFF.

The chain employs TRBV9 and TRBJ2-2; 12 nucleotides align to TRBD2. The CDR3 consists of 15 residues. The germline CDR1 and CDR2 sequences are SGDLS and YYNGEE. V was pared by 4 bases and J by 5 bases, with 3 bases of the junction left unmatched. The CDR3 sequence is CASSWTSGATGELFF. The CDR3 coding sequence is TGTGCCAGCAGCTGGACTAGCGGGGCGACCGGGGAGCTGTTTTTT.

A single count supports this clone. The chain recombines TRBV4-1 with TRBJ1-5, with 12 bases fitting TRBD1. The V gene end was trimmed by 0 bases and the J gene end by 6 bases; junction bases not matched to a gene: 6. The CDR3 contains 17 residues. Germline V lookup: CDR1 MGHRA, CDR2 YSYEKL. CDR3 region: CASSQEPGQGAGQPQHF. CDR3 bases: TGCGCCAGCAGCCAAGAACCGGGACAGGGGGCCGGTCAGCCCCAGCATTTT.

The CDR3 DNA reads as TGTGCCAGCAGTGAGGCGGGGGGCTACCCCTCCTACAATGAGCAGTTCTTC. Translated, it gives CASSEAGGYPSYNEQFF. The chain links TRBV6-1 to TRBJ2-1; 8 bases match TRBD2. Germline values: CDR1 MNHNS, CDR2 SASEGT. The CDR3 length is 17 residues. J lost 0 bases, V lost 3 bases, and 7 bases had no gene match.

The chain has TRBV5-1 and TRBJ1-3; D may be TRBD1 (6 bases). This CDR3 is built from 17 residues. The germline V gene has CDR1 SGHRS and CDR2 YFSETQ. V gave up 1 base and J gave up 1 base, with 15 bases separating them. The CDR3 DNA reads TGCGCCAGCAGCTTGTCAGGGGATTACTATTCTGGAAACACCATATATTTT. Translation gives CASSLSGDYYSGNTIYF. Full variable domain (missing parts from reference TRBV5-1 and TRBJ1-3): KAGVTQTPRYLIKTRGQQVTLSCSPISGHRSVSWYQQTPGQGLQFLFEYFSETQRNKGNFPGRFSGRQFSNSRSEMNVSTLELGDSALYLCASSLSGDYYSGNTIYFGEGSWLTVV.

V usage is TRBV20-1 and J usage is TRBJ1-2; D is perhaps TRBD1 (5 bases). The CDR3 has 11 amino acids. Trimming took 1 base from V and 14 from J, leaving 14 bases between them. Per germline, CDR1 DFQATT and CDR2 SNEGSKA (reference sequence). The CDR3 bases are TGCAGTGCTAGAGGGCAGGCGGGGGGGACCTTC. The encoded protein is CSARGQAGGTF.

The table lists this clone with a few counts. The chain couples TRBV2 to TRBJ1-2, with a weak D call TRBD1 (5 bases). The germline V and J ends were trimmed by 4 bases and 11 bases, with 17 bases remaining between them. The CDR3 contains 13 residues. Per the germline V gene, CDR1 is SNHLY and CDR2 is FYNNEI. CDR3 protein: CASSVGGGRGYTF. The CDR3 bases are TGTGCCAGCAGTGTTGGCGGGGGTCGGGGGTACACCTTC.

CDR3 sequence reads: CASSLGDRPNYGYTF. CDR3 sequence (DNA): TGTGCCAGCAGCTTAGGGGACAGACCTAACTATGGCTACACCTTC. The chain employs TRBV13 and TRBJ1-2; TRBD1 is a possible D gene (6 bases). The CDR3 is 15 amino acids. Between the trimmed V and J ends, which lost 0 bases and 0 bases, there was a span of 8 bases. The germline V gene has CDR1 PRHDT and CDR2 FYEKMQ (reference sequence).

The chain is built from TRBV15 and TRBJ1-5; D uncertain. V was shortened by 3 bases and J by 9 bases, with 15 bases between the two germline ends. Germline V CDR1 and CDR2: LNHNV, YYDKDF (reference sequence). This CDR3 comprises 14 residues. DNA for the CDR3: TGTGCCACCAGCAGCGCCGGAGGGATTCGGCCCCAGCATTTT. Translation: CATSSAGGIRPQHF.

This chain links TRBV7-9 with TRBJ1-2; D remains ambiguous. This CDR3 is built from 13 residues. Germline CDR1 is SEHNR and CDR2 is FQNEAQ (reference sequence). Trimming shortened V by 2 bases and J by 3 bases, and 7 bases separated the two germline ends. In nucleotides, the CDR3 is TGTGCCAGCAGCTTAAATCTCGACTATGGCTACACCTTC. Protein product: CASSLNLDYGYTF.

The chain carries TRBV30 and TRBJ2-2, with no clear D. CDR3 length: 15 amino acids. V lost 2 bases to trimming and J lost 1 base, with 11 bases between them. Germline V gene sequence: CDR1 GTSNPN, CDR2 SVGIG (reference sequence). The CDR3 loop is CAWSRGLGNTGELFF. The CDR3 DNA reads TGTGCCTGGAGTAGAGGCCTAGGGAACACCGGGGAGCTGTTTTTT.

This clone was counted only a few times. This chain uses TRBV5-4 with TRBJ2-6; TRBD2 aligns across 15 bases. CDR3 length: 20 amino acids. Per the germline V gene, CDR1 is SGHNT and CDR2 is YYREEE (reference sequence). The V gene end was trimmed by 6 bases and the J gene end by 1 base; junction bases not matched to a gene: 11. The chain's CDR3 is CASTGTSGGSGGSGANVLTF. The DNA of the CDR3 is TGTGCCAGCACCGGGACTAGCGGGGGGTCCGGCGGATCTGGGGCCAACGTCCTGACTTTC.

The chain has TRBV5-4 and TRBJ2-7; D possibly corresponds to TRBD1 (6 bases). V was trimmed by 4 bases and J by 4 bases, leaving 12 bases between them. Germline CDR1 SGHNT, CDR2 YYREEE (reference sequence). The CDR3 sequence is 13 residues long. DNA of the CDR3: TGTGCCAGCAGCCGGGACAATCGTTACGAGCAGTACTTC. The encoded protein is CASSRDNRYEQYF.

The genes are TRBV6-5 and TRBJ1-1, with D uncertain. The CDR3 length is 14 residues. Germline V CDR1 and CDR2: MNHEY, SVGAGI. Trimming pared 5 bases from V and 4 bases from J, leaving 14 bases between. The CDR3 loop is CASSGLVGLTEAFF. The CDR3 DNA reads TGTGCCAGCAGTGGATTGGTTGGGCTCACTGAAGCTTTCTTT.

In its sample, this clone was seen a few times. Different DNA sequences within this sample yield the same CDR3. V and J are TRBV27 and TRBJ1-2; 7 bases fit TRBD1. CDR1 and CDR2 (germline): MNHEY, SMNVEV (reference sequence). V lost 6 bases and J lost 2; bases outside the gene matches: 6. The length of the CDR3 is 14 residues. For the CDR3, the DNA is TGTGCCAGCAGCGAGGGGGGACAGAACTATGGCTACACCTTC. Protein: CASSEGGQNYGYTF.

V and J are TRBV11-2 and TRBJ2-7; 9 bases agree with TRBD1. The CDR3 is 14 residues long. Germline V lookup: CDR1 SGHAT, CDR2 FQNNGV. J gave up 6 bases and V 5 bases, and 8 bases lay outside the gene matches. The chain's CDR3 is CASSTGGTGIEQYF. CDR3 coding DNA: TGTGCCAGCAGCACAGGAGGGACAGGGATCGAGCAGTACTTC.

The J gene is TRBJ2-2, the V gene TRBV27; no clear D. The CDR3 runs to 14 residues. The germline gives CDR1 MNHEY, CDR2 SMNVEV (reference sequence). The ends were cut back, 5 bases at V and 0 bases at J, with 7 bases in the middle. The CDR3 coding sequence is TGTGCCAGCAGTCCTACCACGAACACCGGGGAGCTGTTTTTT. This translates into CASSPTTNTGELFF.

V gene TRBV30 combines with J gene TRBJ2-7; D unresolved. The CDR3 loop spans 15 amino acids. Trimming took off 0 bases at V and 6 bases at J, with 18 bases between the two ends. Germline values: CDR1 GTSNPN, CDR2 SVGIG (reference sequence). The CDR3 DNA follows: TGTGCCTGGAGTGTACACCCTCATTACGGGTTCGAGCAGTACTTC. Its protein is CAWSVHPHYGFEQYF.

The chain joins TRBV27 to TRBJ1-5; the D gene is possibly TRBD1 (6 bases). The CDR3 totals 14 residues. Germline V CDR1 and CDR2: MNHEY, SMNVEV (reference sequence). V lost 8 bases to trimming and J lost 2 bases, with 13 bases between them. CDR3 in DNA: TGTGCCAGCGGTGGGACAAGAGGCAATCAGCCCCAGCATTTT. Translating gives CASGGTRGNQPQHF.

The gene calls are TRBV11-1 and TRBJ2-1; D not certain. V dropped 5 bases and J dropped 0 bases, with 11 bases sitting between them. The CDR3 has 15 amino acids. CDR1 and CDR2 (germline): SGHAT, FQDESV (reference sequence). This chain's CDR3 is CASSPDTSSYNEQFF. CDR3 bases: TGTGCCAGCAGCCCAGACACAAGCTCCTACAATGAGCAGTTCTTC.

The rearrangement joins TRBV11-2 to TRBJ1-2; TRBD1 aligns across 7 bases. V lost 3 bases and J lost 7; bases outside the gene matches: 5. Germline CDR1 SGHAT, CDR2 FQNNGV. This CDR3 spans 13 amino acids. The CDR3 region is CASSFDRVFGYTF. The CDR3 nucleotides are TGTGCCAGCAGCTTTGACAGGGTCTTTGGCTACACCTTC.

The V gene is TRBV11-2, the J gene TRBJ2-5, with TRBD2 identical over 10 bases. With V trimmed by 1 base and J by 7 bases, 9 bases remained unmatched. The CDR3 loop spans 16 amino acids. Germline CDR1 is SGHAT and CDR2 is FQNNGV. CDR3 bases: TGTGCCAGCAGCTTAGGGGTAGCGGGGGGTTTCGGGACCCAGTACTTC. Its translation: CASSLGVAGGFGTQYF.

This clone was found once. This chain links TRBV5-8 with TRBJ1-4, with D perhaps TRBD1 (6 bases). The V gene's germline CDR1 is SGHTS and CDR2 YDEGEE. V lost 4 bases and J 8 bases, leaving 18 bases between the germline ends. The CDR3 sequence is 15 residues long. The CDR3 sequence is CASSRGLKGGEKLFF. The DNA for the CDR3 is TGTGCCAGCAGCAGGGGTCTGAAGGGGGGGGAAAAACTGTTTTTT.

The gene calls are TRBV7-6 and TRBJ2-5; the D gene is possibly TRBD2 (5 bases). In germline, CDR1 is SGHVS, CDR2 FNYEAQ. V dropped 5 bases and J dropped 5 bases, with 18 bases sitting between them. The CDR3 is 15 amino acids. This CDR3 is CASSPGLFSGETQYF. CDR3 DNA sequence: TGTGCCAGCAGCCCCGGACTGTTTTCTGGGGAGACCCAGTACTTC.